These T cell receptor beta chains were read from a single sample in a study of T cell responses to AZD1222 COVID-19 vaccine. Here immunoSEQ multiplex PCR was the method, and the copy in TCRdb shows in-frame clones only, minus some. The table includes 80,000 to 100,000 clones, around 90% detected once. Sample: peripheral blood, taken on day 0 of AZD1222 vaccination. These receptors all stem from an adult in good health. Both conserved end residues are part of each CDR3.

cdr3_length j_call v_call cdr3_aa
13 TRBJ1-2 TRBV4-3 CASSQRGGHGYTF
15 TRBJ2-7 TRBV5-6 CASSLDRLAPRHQYF
16 TRBJ1-1 TRBV6-4 CASSDGGGACGTEAFF
17 TRBJ2-1 TRBV30 CAWSSWTGTSNYNEQFF
14 TRBJ2-5 TRBV7-8 CASSPREGRETQYF
11 TRBJ2-3 TRBV20-1 CSASLAHRQYF
13 TRBJ1-2 TRBV7-9 CATARGTRYGYTF
12 TRBJ2-7 TRBV30 CAWRGNTYEQYF
15 TRBJ1-1 TRBV19 CASSMAGQGRTEAFF
16 TRBJ1-2 TRBV24-1 CATSDPIGQGVDGYTF
12 TRBJ1-1 TRBV6-5 CASSSGGTEAFF
13 TRBJ1-1 TRBV7-6 CASSLAPRTEAFF
14 TRBJ2-2 TRBV6-4 CASSDTDRAGELFF
14 TRBJ2-7 TRBV6-5 CASRMDFQSMEQYF
15 TRBJ2-3 TRBV11-3 CASSFGISSTDTQYF
12 TRBJ2-2 TRBV18 CASSGDTGELFF
15 TRBJ1-6 TRBV11-2 CASSFTDNYNSPLHF
15 TRBJ2-1 TRBV25-1 CASSEFGGRAGEQFF
12 TRBJ1-2 TRBV25-1 CASSGTGDGYTF
13 TRBJ2-1 TRBV5-1 CASSGPQYNEQFF
15 TRBJ2-5 TRBV24-1 CATSDPGRFQETQYF
14 TRBJ2-7 TRBV10-3 CAIRPRDNHYEQYF
21 TRBJ1-2 TRBV3-1/TRBV3-2 CASSQLLLLGTGGVGDYGYTF
16 TRBJ2-3 TRBV7-3 CASSLTPAGMSDTQYF
16 TRBJ2-1 TRBV12-5 CASGLGTSGRGGEQFF
17 TRBJ2-7 TRBV7-8 CASSVEYPSGRRYEQYF
14 TRBJ2-2 TRBV6-2/TRBV6-3 CASSPQGYAGELFF
13 TRBJ1-2 TRBV6-2/TRBV6-3 CASSLQGNYGYTF
16 TRBJ2-7 TRBV28 CASSLSYTSGDYEQYF
13 TRBJ1-2 TRBV27 CASSARVDGGYTF
15 TRBJ2-2 TRBV28 CASSFWRENTGELFF
15 TRBJ1-5 TRBV19 CASTLDGTRNQPQHF
19 TRBJ1-6 TRBV7-2 CASSPIRSGGLSYNSPLHF
13 TRBJ2-3 TRBV7-3 CASSRTSTDTQYF
11 TRBJ1-1 TRBV27 CASHRNTEAFF
15 TRBJ2-2 TRBV9 CASSVGTVPTGELFF
16 TRBJ1-6 TRBV7-9 CASSPRDLDYNSPLHF
18 TRBJ2-3 TRBV19 CASSRFLGGSGSADTQYF
14 TRBJ2-7 TRBV18 CASSQTGRSYEQYF
16 TRBJ1-5 TRBV2 CASTEDTGRSNQPQHF
13 TRBJ1-2 TRBV5-1 CASSPGRGDGYTF
16 TRBJ2-3 TRBV24-1 CATSDTLAAGGDTQYF
13 TRBJ2-7 TRBV27 CASSLKVTYEQYF
14 TRBJ1-3 TRBV5-6 CASRPWGSGNTIYF
14 TRBJ1-4 TRBV9 CASSSGTPNEKLFF
13 TRBJ2-1 TRBV7-3 CASSPRDQGEQFF
15 TRBJ2-1 TRBV28 CASSPDGIPYNEQFF
15 TRBJ1-2 TRBV3-1/TRBV3-2 CASSHRQGLTSGYTF
14 TRBJ1-1 TRBV2 CASRPRGGETEAFF
17 TRBJ1-2 TRBV6-1 CASSEFGQGAPNYGYTF
13 TRBJ1-1 TRBV11-2 CASSPWDSLKAFF
17 TRBJ1-5 TRBV4-2 CASSQVLARDVTQPQHF
12 TRBJ2-1 TRBV5-4 CASSLDGNEQFF
13 TRBJ2-7 TRBV2 CASSDILSGEQYF
15 TRBJ2-4 TRBV6-5 CASSSGLLGKNIQYF